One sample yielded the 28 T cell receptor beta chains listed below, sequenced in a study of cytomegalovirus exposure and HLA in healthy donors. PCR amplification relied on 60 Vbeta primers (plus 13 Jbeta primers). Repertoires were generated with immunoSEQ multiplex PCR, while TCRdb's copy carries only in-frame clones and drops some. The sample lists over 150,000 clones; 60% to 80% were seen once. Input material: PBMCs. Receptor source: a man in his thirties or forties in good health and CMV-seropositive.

DNA of the CDR3: TGTGCCAGCAGCTTATCAGGGGGCACTGAAGCTTTCTTT. It yields the protein CASSLSGGTEAFF. V and J are TRBV11-2 and TRBJ1-1, with 7 bases identical to TRBD1. This CDR3 contains 13 residues. The germline CDR1 and CDR2 sequences are SGHAT and FQNNGV. Trimming removed 2 bases from V and 4 bases from J; junction bases left unmatched: 1.

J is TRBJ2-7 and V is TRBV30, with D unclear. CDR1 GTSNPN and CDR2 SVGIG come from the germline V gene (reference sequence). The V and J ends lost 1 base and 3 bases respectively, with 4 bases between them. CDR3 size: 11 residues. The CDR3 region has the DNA TGTGCCTGGAGTGCCCTCTACGAGCAGTACTTC. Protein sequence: CAWSALYEQYF.

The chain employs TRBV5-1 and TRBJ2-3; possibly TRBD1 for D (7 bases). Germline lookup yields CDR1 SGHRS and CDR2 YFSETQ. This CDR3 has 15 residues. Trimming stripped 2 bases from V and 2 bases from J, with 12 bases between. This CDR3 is CASSFTGEVTDTQYF. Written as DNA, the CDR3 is TGCGCCAGCAGCTTTACAGGGGAGGTCACAGATACGCAGTATTTT.

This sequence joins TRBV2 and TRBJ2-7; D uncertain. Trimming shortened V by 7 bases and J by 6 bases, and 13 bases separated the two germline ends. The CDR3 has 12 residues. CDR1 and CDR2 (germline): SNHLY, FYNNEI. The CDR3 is CASKLRVGEQYF. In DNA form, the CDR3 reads TGTGCCAGCAAGCTCCGGGTAGGCGAGCAGTACTTC.

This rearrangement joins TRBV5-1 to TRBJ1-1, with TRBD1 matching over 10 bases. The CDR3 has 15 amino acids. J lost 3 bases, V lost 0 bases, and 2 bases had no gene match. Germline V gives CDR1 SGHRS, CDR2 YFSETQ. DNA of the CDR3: TGCGCCAGCAGCTTGGTCGGACAGGGGGACACTGAAGCTTTCTTT. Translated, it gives CASSLVGQGDTEAFF.

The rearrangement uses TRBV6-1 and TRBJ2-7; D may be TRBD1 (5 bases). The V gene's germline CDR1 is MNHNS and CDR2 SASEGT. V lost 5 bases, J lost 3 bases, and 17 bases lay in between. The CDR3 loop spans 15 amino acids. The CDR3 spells CASSFPGMSIYEQYF. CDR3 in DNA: TGTGCCAGCAGTTTTCCAGGGATGAGTATCTACGAGCAGTACTTC.

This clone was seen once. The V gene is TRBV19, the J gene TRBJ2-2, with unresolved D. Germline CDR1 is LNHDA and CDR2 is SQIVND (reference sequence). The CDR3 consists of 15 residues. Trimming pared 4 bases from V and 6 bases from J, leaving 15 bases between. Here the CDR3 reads CASSTDAAAAGELFF. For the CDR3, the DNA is TGTGCCAGTAGTACCGATGCAGCCGCGGCCGGGGAGCTGTTTTTT.

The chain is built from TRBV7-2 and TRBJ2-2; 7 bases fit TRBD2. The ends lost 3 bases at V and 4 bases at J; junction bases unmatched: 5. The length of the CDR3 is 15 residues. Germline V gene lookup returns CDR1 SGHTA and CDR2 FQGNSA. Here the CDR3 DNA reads TGTGCCAGCAGCTTCGCGCGGGGGACCACCGGGGAGCTGTTTTTT. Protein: CASSFARGTTGELFF.

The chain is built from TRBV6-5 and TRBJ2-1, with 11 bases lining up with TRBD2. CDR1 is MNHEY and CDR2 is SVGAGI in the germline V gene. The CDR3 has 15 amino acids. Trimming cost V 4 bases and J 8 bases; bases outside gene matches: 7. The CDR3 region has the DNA TGTGCCAGCAGTTCCTCGACTAGCGGGGTGGATGAGCAGTTCTTC. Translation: CASSSSTSGVDEQFF.

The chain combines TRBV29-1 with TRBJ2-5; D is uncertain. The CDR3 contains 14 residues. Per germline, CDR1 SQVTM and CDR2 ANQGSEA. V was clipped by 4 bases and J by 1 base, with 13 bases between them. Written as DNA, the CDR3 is TGCAGCGTTGTTGCAGCGAACTTCCAAGAGACCCAGTACTTC. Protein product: CSVVAANFQETQYF.

CDR3 coding DNA: TGTGCCAGCAGCCCCGGACATGGGAAAGCGTACACTGAAGCTTTCTTT. It yields the protein CASSPGHGKAYTEAFF. The chain recombines TRBV7-9 with TRBJ1-1, with a possible D match to TRBD1 (5 bases). Trimming took off 5 bases at V and 3 bases at J, with 19 bases between the two ends. The germline V gene has CDR1 SEHNR and CDR2 FQNEAQ (reference sequence). The CDR3 has 16 amino acids.

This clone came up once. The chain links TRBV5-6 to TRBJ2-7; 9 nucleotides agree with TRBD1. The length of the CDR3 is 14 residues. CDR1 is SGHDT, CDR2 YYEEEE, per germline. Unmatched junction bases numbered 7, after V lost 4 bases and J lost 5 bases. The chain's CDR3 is CASSIAGTGNEQYF. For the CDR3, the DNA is TGTGCCAGCAGCATTGCCGGGACAGGGAACGAGCAGTACTTC. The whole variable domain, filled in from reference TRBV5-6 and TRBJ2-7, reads DAGVTQSPTHLIKTRGQQVTLRCSPKSGHDTVSWYQQALGQGPQFIFQYYEEEERQRGNFPDRFSGHQFPNYSSELNVNALLLGDSALYLCASSIAGTGNEQYFGPGTRLTVT.

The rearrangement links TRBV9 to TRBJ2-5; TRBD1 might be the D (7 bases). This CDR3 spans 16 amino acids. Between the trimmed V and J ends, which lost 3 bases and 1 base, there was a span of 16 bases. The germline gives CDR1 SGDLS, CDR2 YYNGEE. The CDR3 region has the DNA TGTGCCAGCAGCGCGACGGAGGGGGCGACCCAAGAGACCCAGTACTTC. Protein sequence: CASSATEGATQETQYF.

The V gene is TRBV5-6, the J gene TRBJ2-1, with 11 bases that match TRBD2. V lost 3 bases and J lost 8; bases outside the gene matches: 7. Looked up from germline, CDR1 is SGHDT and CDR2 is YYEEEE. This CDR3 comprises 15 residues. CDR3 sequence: CASSSMTSGVYEQFF. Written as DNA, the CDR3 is TGTGCCAGCAGCTCCATGACTAGCGGGGTTTATGAGCAGTTCTTC.

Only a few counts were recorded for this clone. CDR3 region: CASSFAGGEGKNIQYF. In DNA, the CDR3 is TGTGCCAGCAGCTTTGCAGGGGGCGAGGGCAAAAACATTCAGTACTTC. The rearrangement uses TRBV7-9 and TRBJ2-4, with 8 bases matching TRBD1. The trim removed 3 bases at V and 3 bases at J, leaving 7 bases unmatched. CDR3 length: 16 amino acids. The germline V gene has CDR1 SEHNR and CDR2 FQNEAQ (reference sequence).

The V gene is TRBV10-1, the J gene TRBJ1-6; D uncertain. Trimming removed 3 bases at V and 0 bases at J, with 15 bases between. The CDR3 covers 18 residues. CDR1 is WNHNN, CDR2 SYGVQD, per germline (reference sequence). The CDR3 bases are TGCGCCAGCAGTGATCCGGGTAAAAATAGCTCCTATAATTCACCCCTCCACTTT. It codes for CASSDPGKNSSYNSPLHF.

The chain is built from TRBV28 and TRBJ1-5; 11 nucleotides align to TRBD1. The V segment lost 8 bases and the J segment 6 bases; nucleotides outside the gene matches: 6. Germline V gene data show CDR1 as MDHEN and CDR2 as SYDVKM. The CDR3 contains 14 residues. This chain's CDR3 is CASHGQGAVQPQHF. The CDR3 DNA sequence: TGTGCCAGCCACGGACAGGGGGCAGTTCAGCCCCAGCATTTT.

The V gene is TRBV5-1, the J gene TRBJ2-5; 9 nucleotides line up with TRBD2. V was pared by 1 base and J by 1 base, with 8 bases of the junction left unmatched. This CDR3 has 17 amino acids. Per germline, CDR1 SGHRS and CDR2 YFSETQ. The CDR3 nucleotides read TGCGCCAGCAGCTTGACAGAATCGACTAGCGGCCAAGAGACCCAGTACTTC. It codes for CASSLTESTSGQETQYF.

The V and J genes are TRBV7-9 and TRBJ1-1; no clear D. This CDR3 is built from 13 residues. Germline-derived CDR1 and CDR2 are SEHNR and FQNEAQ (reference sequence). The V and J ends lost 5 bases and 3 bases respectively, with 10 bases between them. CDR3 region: CASSIKTDTEAFF. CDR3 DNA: TGTGCCAGCAGCATAAAGACTGACACTGAAGCTTTCTTT. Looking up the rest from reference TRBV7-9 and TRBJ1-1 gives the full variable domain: DTGVSQNPRHKITKRGQNVTFRCDPISEHNRLYWYRQTLGQGPEFLTYFQNEAQLEKSRLLSDRFSAERPKGSFSTLEIQRTEQGDSAMYLCASSIKTDTEAFFGQGTRLTVV.

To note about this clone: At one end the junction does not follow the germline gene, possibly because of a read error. The CDR3 DNA reads TGTGCCAGCAGCGTAACAGGGGCCAGCACAGATACGCAGTATTTT. It specifies CASSVTGASTDTQYF. The gene calls are TRBV7-3 and TRBJ2-3; 7 bases match TRBD1. CDR1 and CDR2 (germline): SGHTA, FQGTGA. The CDR3 loop spans 15 amino acids.

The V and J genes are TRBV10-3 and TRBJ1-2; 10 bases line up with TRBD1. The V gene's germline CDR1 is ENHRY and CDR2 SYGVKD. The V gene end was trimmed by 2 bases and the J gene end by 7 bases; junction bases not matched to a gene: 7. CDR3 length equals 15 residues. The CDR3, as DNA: TGTGCCATCAGTGAGGGAAGACAGGGGGCAGTTGGCTACACCTTC. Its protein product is CAISEGRQGAVGYTF.

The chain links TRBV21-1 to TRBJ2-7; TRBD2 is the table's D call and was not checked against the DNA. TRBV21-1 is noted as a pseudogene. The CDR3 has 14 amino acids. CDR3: CASSPNPGSDEQYF. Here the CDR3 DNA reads TGTGCCAGCAGCCCCAATCCAGGTAGCGACGAGCAGTACTTC.

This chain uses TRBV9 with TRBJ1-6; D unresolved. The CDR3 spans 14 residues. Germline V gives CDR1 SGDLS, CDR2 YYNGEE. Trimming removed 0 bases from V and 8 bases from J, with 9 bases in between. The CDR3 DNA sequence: TGTGCCAGCAGCGTAGCGCACGGAGATTCACCCCTCCACTTT. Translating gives CASSVAHGDSPLHF.

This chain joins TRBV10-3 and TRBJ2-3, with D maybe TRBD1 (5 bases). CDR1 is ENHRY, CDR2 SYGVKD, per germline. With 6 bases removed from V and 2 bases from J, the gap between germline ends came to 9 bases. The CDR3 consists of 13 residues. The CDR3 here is CAISVDNTDTQYF. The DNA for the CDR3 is TGTGCCATCAGCGTGGACAACACAGATACGCAGTATTTT.

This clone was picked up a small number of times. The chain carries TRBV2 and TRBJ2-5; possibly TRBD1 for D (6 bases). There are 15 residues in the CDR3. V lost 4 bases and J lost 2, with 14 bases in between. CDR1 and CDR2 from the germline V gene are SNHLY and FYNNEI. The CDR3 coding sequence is TGTGCCAGCAGTGGTATCGGGCAGGGGCAAGAGACCCAGTACTTC. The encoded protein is CASSGIGQGQETQYF.

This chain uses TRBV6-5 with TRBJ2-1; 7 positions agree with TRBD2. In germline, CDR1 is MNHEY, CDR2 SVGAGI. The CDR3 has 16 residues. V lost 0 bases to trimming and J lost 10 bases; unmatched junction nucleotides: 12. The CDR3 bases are TGTGCCAGCAGTTACTCCCTAGGACTAGAGGTCGCGGAGCAGTTCTTC. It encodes CASSYSLGLEVAEQFF.

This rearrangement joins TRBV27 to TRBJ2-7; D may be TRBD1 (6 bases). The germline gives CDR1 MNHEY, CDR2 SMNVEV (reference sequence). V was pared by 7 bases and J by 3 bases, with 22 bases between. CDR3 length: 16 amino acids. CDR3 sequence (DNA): TGTGCCAGCACTCCAAGTTGGGGGCACCCCTACTACGAGCAGTACTTC. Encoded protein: CASTPSWGHPYYEQYF.

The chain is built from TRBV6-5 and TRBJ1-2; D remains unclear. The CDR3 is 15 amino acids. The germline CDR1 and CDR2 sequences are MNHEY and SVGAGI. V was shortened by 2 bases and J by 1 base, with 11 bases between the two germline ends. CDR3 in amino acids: CASSYGLEVNYGYTF. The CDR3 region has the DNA TGTGCCAGCAGTTACGGTCTTGAGGTTAACTATGGCTACACCTTC.